The sequence of this TCR beta chain was determined in a study of blood T cell repertoires in COVID-19. Study-wide background: Nucleic acid was either cDNA or gDNA, and it came from T cells, B-cell-depleted T cells, or PBMCs.

Generated by immunoSEQ multiplex PCR, the TCRdb table keeps only in-frame clones and is missing some. The sample records tens of thousands of clones, approximately 87% being singletons. The specimen was peripheral blood. The clonotype was recovered from a man aged 80 or over in a cohort sampled during active COVID-19.

The CDR3 DNA sequence: TGCGCCAGCAGCCAAGGGGGTCAGCGGACCTCTGGGGCCAACGTCCTGACTTTC. This translates into CASSQGGQRTSGANVLTF. This chain joins TRBV4-1 and TRBJ2-6; TRBD2 is a possible D gene (5 bases). The CDR3 totals 18 residues. Germline V gives CDR1 MGHRA, CDR2 YSYEKL. V was cut by 1 base and J by 0 bases, with 13 bases left in between.